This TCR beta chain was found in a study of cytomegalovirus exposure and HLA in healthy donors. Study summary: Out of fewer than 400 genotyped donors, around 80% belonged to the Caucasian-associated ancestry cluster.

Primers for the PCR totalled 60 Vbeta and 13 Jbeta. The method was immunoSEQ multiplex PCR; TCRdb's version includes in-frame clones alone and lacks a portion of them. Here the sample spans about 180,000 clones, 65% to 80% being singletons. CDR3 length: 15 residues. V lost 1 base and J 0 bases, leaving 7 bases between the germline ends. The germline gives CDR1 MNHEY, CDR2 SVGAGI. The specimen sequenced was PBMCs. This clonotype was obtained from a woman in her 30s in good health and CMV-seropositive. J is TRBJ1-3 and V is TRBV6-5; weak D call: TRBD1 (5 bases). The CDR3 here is CASSYLQGSGNTIYF. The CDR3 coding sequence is TGTGCCAGCAGTTACTTGCAGGGCTCTGGAAACACCATATATTTT.